This TCR beta chain was identified during a study of T-cell memory formation after mild COVID-19. At the level of the study: Clusters of TCRs were largely donor specific.

In the case of this clonotype: The antigen remains undetermined.

Germline values: CDR1 LNHDA, CDR2 SQIVND (reference sequence). V shed 5 bases, J shed 1 base, and the junction held 9 bases outside the gene matches. The CDR3 spans 16 residues. Study observations and caveats: Shrinking CD4+ clones were chiefly CM and EM; CD8+ ones were chiefly EMRA. Second-wave clones that peaked on day 37 lacked confirmed SARS-CoV-2 specificity.

Using its own MiXCR run on the 5' RACE reads, TCRdb lists one record per CDR3 protein. The sample yields about 320,000 distinct CDR3 sequences, around an eighth seen once. The source of this sequence is a man younger than 30 who had mild COVID-19 (a few samples of this study predate the infection). Cell type and time point are not known. The source material was PBMCs or a T cell subset sorted from them (not recorded which). V usage is TRBV19 and J usage is TRBJ2-7; 9 bases fit TRBD2. The DNA of the CDR3 is TGTGCCAGTAGTGTCTCTCTAGCGGGATATTCCTACGAGCAGTACTTC. Translation: CASSVSLAGYSYEQYF.